This T cell receptor beta chain was recorded in a study of immune heterogeneity within non-small cell lung tumors. Overall study results and limits: T-cell clonality in a given local region correlated moderately yet significantly with the local tumor mutational burden (R about 0.3). Identical dominant CDR3 beta clonotypes spanned tumor sites within a patient, beside site-unique high-frequency clones. Largely distinct from one individual patient to the next were the high-frequency T-cell receptor beta clonotypes.

Bulk tumor genomic DNA constituted the template, at about 600 ng per sample. Doctors removed several biopsies from each primary tumor during surgery, keeping them far apart. Enrolled patients presented with newly diagnosed, previously untreated non-small cell lung cancer and underwent curative surgery. Samples were obtained from newly diagnosed non-small cell lung cancer patients who were having surgery with curative intent. The germline V gene encodes CDR1 KGHSY and CDR2 FQNENV. The CDR3 has 14 residues. On this clonotype: Its target is unknown. One junction end disagrees with the germline gene, perhaps due to a read error.

CDR3 of TCR beta was amplified by multiplex PCR that used 32 V and 13 J primers. MiXCR was run by TCRdb on the multiplex PCR reads, yielding one entry per CDR3 protein. The sample consists of around 20,000 distinct CDR3 sequences, about 30% of them appearing once. The sequencing sample was made of lung tumor tissue. The rearrangement links TRBV16 to TRBJ2-4; possible D gene TRBD1, 6 bases. The receptor was isolated from a man aged 40-49 years with non-small cell lung cancer. The CDR3 region has the DNA TGTGCCAGCAGCCAATCGCAGGGGACGAACATTCAGCACTTC. The encoded protein is CASSQSQGTNIQHF. The full variable domain, completed using reference TRBV16 and TRBJ2-4, is GEEVAQTPKHLVRGEGQKAKLYCAPIKGHSYVFWYQQVLKNEFKFLISFQNENVFDETGMPKERFSAKCLPNSPCSLEIQATKLEDSAVYFCASSQSQGTNIQHFGAGTRLSVL.